This is a list of T cell receptor beta chains from one sample in a study of memory CD4+ T cells and cytomegalovirus serostatus. Profiled with immunoSEQ multiplex PCR; TCRdb holds only in-frame clones, not every one. The sample shows tens of thousands of clones, 65% to 80% of them seen only once. Sequenced: memory CD4+ T cells from blood. The origin of the receptors is an adult in good health and CMV-seronegative. Each CDR3 is given with its conserved first and last residue. The D gene is left open where the match is weak. Size values are once, few and many counts, or a class for expanded clones, and some rows have none.

J gene,V gene,D gene,clone size,CDR3 DNA,CDR3 protein
TRBJ2-7,TRBV6-5,TRBD2,-,TGTGCCAGCAGTCGACTAGCGTCTAGCTCCTACGAGCAGTACTTC,CASSRLASSSYEQYF
TRBJ2-7,TRBV11-3,TRBD2,-,TGTGCCAGCAGCCCCGGACTAGCCAGGGAGCAGTACTTC,CASSPGLAREQYF
TRBJ1-5,TRBV7-8,TRBD1,-,TGTGCCAGCGCGAGATCTACAGGGGATCAGCCCCAGCATTTT,CASARSTGDQPQHF
TRBJ1-5,TRBV7-6,-,-,TGTGCCAGCAGCCCGCTAGAGGGGACGGGCAATCAGCCCCAGCATTTT,CASSPLEGTGNQPQHF
TRBJ2-1,TRBV6-6,TRBD2,once,TGTGCCAGCAGCTACAACCAGGGACTAGCTGCCAATGAGCAGTTCTTC,CASSYNQGLAANEQFF
TRBJ1-5,TRBV18,-,-,TGTGCCAGCTCACCAGTCGGAGCTAGCAATCAGCCCCAGCATTTT,CASSPVGASNQPQHF
TRBJ1-1,TRBV7-8,TRBD1,-,TGTGCCAGCAGCACCCGACAGGGGCCAGGCACTGAAGCTTTCTTT,CASSTRQGPGTEAFF
TRBJ1-5,TRBV5-5,-,-,TGTGCCAGCAGGAGGGATGGCACCGGCAATCAGCCCCAGCATTTT,CASRRDGTGNQPQHF
TRBJ1-5,TRBV19,TRBD1,-,TGTGCCAGTAGACCGACAGGGAGCGGTGGCAATCAGCCCCAGCATTTT,CASRPTGSGGNQPQHF
TRBJ1-1,TRBV21-1,-,-,TGTGCCAGCAGGGGACGGAGCACTGAAGCTTTCTTT,CASRGRSTEAFF
TRBJ1-5,TRBV27,TRBD1,-,TGTGCCAGCAGTTGGGACAGAAATCAGCCCCAGCATTTT,CASSWDRNQPQHF
TRBJ2-7,TRBV6-5,TRBD1,-,TGTGCCAGCAGTTACTCCCGGACAGGCTACGAGCAGTACTTC,CASSYSRTGYEQYF
TRBJ2-5,TRBV19,-,-,TGTGCCAGTAGTATAGGTGGCGGCCAAGAGACCCAGTACTTC,CASSIGGGQETQYF
TRBJ1-1,TRBV27,TRBD1,-,TGTGCCAGCAGTTTATCCCCCGGGACAGGGGAGTCTGAAGCTTTCTTT,CASSLSPGTGESEAFF
TRBJ2-7,TRBV2,TRBD1,-,TGTGCCAGCAGTGAGTCCCCGACAGGGACCAGATGGGAGCAGTACTTC,CASSESPTGTRWEQYF
TRBJ2-3,TRBV5-4,-,-,TGTGCCAGCAGCTTGGCGGCTGGGGGCACAGATACGCAGTATTTT,CASSLAAGGTDTQYF
TRBJ1-1,TRBV19,-,-,TGTGCCAGTAGTAAACCGTCGAGAATGGCATATCACACTGAAGCTTTCTTT,CASSKPSRMAYHTEAFF
TRBJ2-3,TRBV7-2,TRBD2,-,TGTGCCAGCAGCGTTAGCGGGGGGGCTGCAGATACGCAGTATTTT,CASSVSGGAADTQYF
TRBJ2-5,TRBV7-9,-,-,TGTGCCAGCAGCTTGGCGACCGAACAAGAGACCCAGTACTTC,CASSLATEQETQYF
TRBJ2-1,TRBV27,TRBD1,-,TGTGCCAGCAAATCAGGGGGTTTGATCTATGAGCAGTTCTTC,CASKSGGLIYEQFF
TRBJ2-7,TRBV7-6,-,once,TGTGCCAGCAGCCTTGCAGGCGGCTACGAGCAGTACTTC,CASSLAGGYEQYF
TRBJ2-2,TRBV9,-,-,TGTGCCAGCGGAGGTGTTGCGAACACCGGGGAGCTGTTTTTT,CASGGVANTGELFF
TRBJ2-1,TRBV7-9,-,-,TGTGCCAGCAGCCCTCCCTCCGAAGCAGGGATTGTTCTCGGCTATGAGCAGTTCTTC,CASSPPSEAGIVLGYEQFF
TRBJ2-3,TRBV7-9,-,-,TGTGCCAGCAGCGAGGGGGGAACTAGCACAGATACGCAGTATTTT,CASSEGGTSTDTQYF
TRBJ2-3,TRBV5-1,-,-,TGCGCCAGCAGCTTGGAGGGTGGGTATGGCACAGATACGCAGTATTTT,CASSLEGGYGTDTQYF
TRBJ1-2,TRBV9,-,-,TGTGCCAGCAGCCTACTAGGGGGGACTGCGGAGGGCTACACCTTC,CASSLLGGTAEGYTF
TRBJ2-2,TRBV5-5,-,-,TGTGCCAGCAGCCCTCGACAGTTGGCCGGGGAGCTGTTTTTT,CASSPRQLAGELFF
TRBJ2-1,TRBV11-2,-,-,TGTGCCAGCAGCCCCCGAGGGGGACCGTTCTACAATGAGCAGTTCTTC,CASSPRGGPFYNEQFF
TRBJ2-7,TRBV14,-,few,TGTGCCAGCAGCCCCCGCACAGCCTACGAGCAGTACTTC,CASSPRTAYEQYF
TRBJ1-3,TRBV6-1,-,-,TGTGCCAGCAGTGAAGCAGCCCAAAGAGGAAACACCATATATTTT,CASSEAAQRGNTIYF
TRBJ2-1,TRBV27,-,-,TGTGCCAGCAGTTTACGGACGGGAAGCTCCTACAATGAGCAGTTCTTC,CASSLRTGSSYNEQFF
TRBJ2-7,TRBV6-5,TRBD1,-,TGTGCCAGCAGGCTCGGGACAGGGGGGTTCTACGAGCAGTACTTC,CASRLGTGGFYEQYF
TRBJ2-2,TRBV5-4,TRBD1,-,TGTGCCAGCAGCTCGGACAGGGACGCGAACACCGGGGAGCTGTTTTTT,CASSSDRDANTGELFF
TRBJ2-7,TRBV21-1,-,-,TGTGCCAGCAGCAAAGCGAGGGGGCTAGCGGGAAAATACGAGCAGTACTTC,CASSKARGLAGKYEQYF
TRBJ2-7,TRBV2,TRBD2,-,TGTGCCAGCAGCGCCCCTAGCGGGAGGTTACCCTACGAGCAGTACTTC,CASSAPSGRLPYEQYF
TRBJ2-2,TRBV5-6,TRBD2,-,TGTGCCAGCAGCCTGGGGGGACTAGAGAACACCGGGGAGCTGTTTTTT,CASSLGGLENTGELFF
TRBJ1-1,TRBV10-3,-,-,TGTGCCATCAGTGAGTCGATAGAGGCTGAAGCTTTCTTT,CAISESIEAEAFF
TRBJ2-4,TRBV19,-,-,TGTGCCAGTAGTATTTCGGCGGTTTGGTACATTCAGTACTTC,CASSISAVWYIQYF
TRBJ1-1,TRBV27,-,-,TGTGCCAGCTCCGGACGGATGAACACTGAAGCTTTCTTT,CASSGRMNTEAFF
TRBJ1-2,TRBV30,TRBD1,medium-sized,TGTGCCTCCTACCGGGACAGGGTCCAAGATAATTATGGCTACACCTTC,CASYRDRVQDNYGYTF
TRBJ1-2,TRBV18,TRBD1,-,TGTGCCAGCTCACCACCGGGACAGCAGAACTATGGCTACACCTTC,CASSPPGQQNYGYTF
TRBJ2-7,TRBV2,-,-,TGTGCCAGCAGTGGATCTCACTACGAGCAGTACTTC,CASSGSHYEQYF
TRBJ1-1,TRBV5-1,-,-,TGCGCCAGCAGCCTAGGTGCTCCCCTGAACACTGAAGCTTTCTTT,CASSLGAPLNTEAFF